Listed below are T cell receptor beta chains from one sample, sequenced in a study of spatial heterogeneity in lung cancer. TCRdb independently ran MiXCR on the 5' RACE reads; one entry per CDR3 protein. The data contain approximately 4,800 distinct CDR3 sequences, over 25% of them singletons. Source: PBMCs, taken at surgery. Source of these receptors: a male donor with early-stage non-small cell lung cancer. Both conserved end residues are part of each CDR3. Each record gives: D gene, V gene, J gene, clone size, CDR3 protein, CDR3 DNA. The D gene is left open where the match is weak. The size field is filled for only some rows; it gives once, few, many or a size class.

>TRBD2|TRBV3-1|TRBJ2-1|medium-sized
CASSQRTRFYNEQFF
TGTGCCAGCAGCCAAAGGACTAGGTTCTACAATGAGCAGTTCTTC
>NA|TRBV2|TRBJ2-2|medium-sized
CASSEAGNTGELFF
TGTGCCAGCAGTGAAGCAGGGAACACCGGGGAGCTGTTTTTT
>NA|TRBV3-1|TRBJ2-7|NA
CASSDRLSYEQYF
TGTGCCAGCAGCGACAGACTATCCTACGAGCAGTACTTC
>NA|TRBV28|TRBJ2-1|many
CASSSLVAGSYNEQFF
TGTGCCAGCAGTTCCCTCGTGGCGGGATCCTACAATGAGCAGTTCTTC
>TRBD2|TRBV24-1|TRBJ2-3|large
CATSEIAGFTDTQYF
TGTGCCACCAGTGAAATAGCGGGGTTCACAGATACGCAGTATTTT
>NA|TRBV6-5|TRBJ1-5|NA
CASSYKANQPQHF
TGTGCCAGCAGTTACAAAGCAAATCAGCCCCAGCATTTT
>TRBD1|TRBV28|TRBJ1-4|many
CASLGGEEKLFF
TGTGCCAGCCTAGGGGGCGAGGAAAAACTGTTTTTT
>NA|TRBV7-2|TRBJ1-6|NA
CASSTTHNSPLHF
TGTGCCAGCAGCACCACGCATAATTCACCCCTCCACTTT
>TRBD1|TRBV6-2/TRBV6-3|TRBJ2-1|medium-sized
CASTRGRNEQFF
TGTGCCAGCACCAGGGGGCGGAATGAGCAGTTCTTC
>TRBD2|TRBV5-1|TRBJ2-1|medium-sized
CASSFSTSGKGNEQFF
TGCGCCAGCAGCTTTTCGACTAGCGGGAAGGGGAATGAGCAGTTCTTC
>TRBD2|TRBV13|TRBJ2-1|once
CASSAGLAEYGDEQFF
TGTGCCAGCAGCGCTGGACTAGCGGAGTATGGGGATGAGCAGTTCTTC